These 21 T cell receptor beta chains were all obtained from the same sample, sequenced in a study of blood T cell repertoires in COVID-19. Libraries were prepared by immunoSEQ multiplex PCR; TCRdb keeps only in-frame clonotypes and omits some of them. The data show roughly 40,000 clones, around 90% seen once. Sequencing was performed on peripheral blood. Receptors originate from a man between 65 and 85 years old with acute or convalescent COVID-19.

This clone appeared a single time. The CDR3 DNA sequence: TGTGCCAGCAGTCGGACAGGGGGTATTCAGACCCAGTACTTC. Translated, it gives CASSRTGGIQTQYF. The J gene is TRBJ2-5, the V gene TRBV7-9; 10 bases are a match to TRBD1. Germline CDR1 is SEHNR and CDR2 is FQNEAQ (reference sequence). Trimming cost V 6 bases and J 6 bases; bases outside gene matches: 7. This CDR3 region has 14 residues.

The chain employs TRBV3-1 (or the pseudogene TRBV3-2) and TRBJ1-5; no clear D gene. The ends were cut back, 0 bases at V and 2 bases at J, with 17 bases in the middle. The CDR3 consists of 18 residues. Germline V gene sequence: CDR1 LGHDT, CDR2 YNNKEL (reference sequence). CDR3 amino acids: CASSQESGAGMGNQPQHF. The CDR3 DNA sequence: TGTGCCAGCAGCCAAGAGTCCGGCGCAGGTATGGGCAATCAGCCCCAGCATTTT.

This clone was seen a single time. This chain links TRBV6-5 with TRBJ2-3; D is perhaps TRBD1 (6 bases). CDR3 size: 15 residues. V was trimmed by 6 bases and J by 0 bases, leaving 13 bases between them. CDR1 is MNHEY and CDR2 is SVGAGI in the germline V gene. CDR3 DNA: TGTGCCAGCAGGCGAACAGGGCTTAGCACAGATACGCAGTATTTT. It codes for CASRRTGLSTDTQYF.

The chain employs TRBV25-1 and TRBJ2-5, with 7 bases aligning to TRBD2. Germline V gives CDR1 MGHDK, CDR2 SYGVNS. The CDR3 covers 15 residues. V lost 2 bases and J lost 5; bases outside the gene matches: 8. The CDR3 nucleotides are TGTGCCAGCAGTGAAGCTAGCGGTCCGCTGGAGACCCAGTACTTC. Translated: CASSEASGPLETQYF.

This chain links TRBV6-2 or TRBV6-3 with TRBJ1-1; D remains unclear. The germline V and J ends were trimmed by 5 bases and 0 bases, with 13 bases remaining between them. Germline V gene lookup returns CDR1 MNHEY and CDR2 SVGEGT. The CDR3 runs to 15 residues. The CDR3 region has the DNA TGTGCCAGCAGTCGCCGGGGATCCATGAACACTGAAGCTTTCTTT. It is translated as CASSRRGSMNTEAFF.

The chain links TRBV7-9 to TRBJ1-6; no firm D call. V shed 4 bases and J shed 3 bases, with 10 bases lying between them. Per germline, CDR1 SEHNR and CDR2 FQNEAQ (reference sequence). The CDR3 runs to 15 residues. The CDR3 DNA reads as TGTGCCAGCAGCTCCAGCGATTACTATAATTCACCCCTCCACTTT. This sequence encodes CASSSSDYYNSPLHF.

This chain uses TRBV21-1 with TRBJ1-3. TRBV21-1 corresponds to a pseudogene. The CDR3 consists of 15 residues. The CDR3 loop reads CASSKVYFSGNTIYF. The CDR3, as DNA: TGTGCCAGCAGCAAAGTGTACTTCTCTGGAAACACCATATATTTT.

The J gene is TRBJ1-1, the V gene TRBV29-1; no firm D call. Germline CDR1 and CDR2: SQVTM and ANQGSEA. Trimming shortened V by 4 bases and J by 4 bases, and 13 bases separated the two germline ends. The CDR3 sequence is 13 residues long. In DNA form, the CDR3 reads TGCAGCGTTGTTGCAGGTGGGCTCACTGAAGCTTTCTTT. Amino acids: CSVVAGGLTEAFF.

This chain joins TRBV19 and TRBJ1-5; D is possibly TRBD1 (6 bases). This CDR3 comprises 13 residues. Trimming pared 2 bases from V and 6 bases from J, leaving 8 bases between. Germline loops: CDR1 LNHDA, CDR2 SQIVND (reference sequence). The CDR3 coding sequence is TGTGCCAGTAGTATACCAGGGGCTCAGCCCCAGCATTTT. It translates to CASSIPGAQPQHF.

V and J are TRBV24-1 and TRBJ2-2; a possible D gene is TRBD1 (5 bases). Trimming pared 5 bases from V and 3 bases from J, leaving 9 bases between. The CDR3 covers 14 residues. Germline CDR1 KGHDR, CDR2 SFDVKD. The CDR3 spells CATSVTGYTGELFF. The CDR3 DNA sequence: TGTGCCACCAGTGTAACAGGATACACCGGGGAGCTGTTTTTT.

CDR3 loop: CASSAAGLHEQYF. CDR3 DNA sequence: TGTGCCAGCAGTGCTGCGGGCCTTCACGAGCAGTACTTC. The chain is built from TRBV3-1 (or the pseudogene TRBV3-2) and TRBJ2-7; D is possibly TRBD2 (5 bases). Trimming cost V 6 bases and J 5 bases, with 14 bases left between them. CDR1 is LGHDT and CDR2 is YNNKEL in the germline V gene (reference sequence). This CDR3 comprises 13 residues.

The V and J genes are TRBV6-5 and TRBJ1-1; 7 nucleotides match TRBD1. With 0 bases clipped from V and 7 bases from J, the junction kept 5 bases outside the gene matches. The CDR3 has 14 residues. CDR1 is MNHEY and CDR2 is SVGAGI in the germline V gene. This CDR3 is CASSYSRGLGEAFF. The CDR3, as DNA: TGTGCCAGCAGTTACTCGAGGGGGCTCGGTGAAGCTTTCTTT.

V usage is TRBV12-3 or TRBV12-4 and J usage is TRBJ2-2; TRBD1 might be the D (5 bases). The V gene lost 5 bases and the J gene lost 6 bases, with 10 bases spanning the gap. There are 13 residues in the CDR3. The CDR3, as DNA: TGTGCCAGCAGTGGACATAGCCCCGGGGAGCTGTTTTTT. Translated, it gives CASSGHSPGELFF.

The rearrangement links TRBV5-6 to TRBJ2-5, with 11 bases identical to TRBD1. The CDR3 loop spans 16 amino acids. After removal of 4 bases from V and 5 bases from J, the junction contained 10 bases not matched to a gene. Per germline, CDR1 SGHDT and CDR2 YYEEEE. CDR3 coding DNA: TGTGCCAGCAGCACACCACGGACAGGGGGCGTGGAGACCCAGTACTTC. Translating it yields CASSTPRTGGVETQYF.

This clone is a singleton in its sample. The V call is TRBV7-2, the J call TRBJ1-6, with 9 positions matching TRBD1. CDR3 size: 15 residues. After removal of 2 bases from V and 8 bases from J, the junction contained 4 bases not matched to a gene. CDR1 is SGHTA and CDR2 is FQGNSA in the germline V gene. The CDR3 sequence: CASSLWDREDSPLHF. In DNA, the CDR3 is TGTGCCAGCAGCTTATGGGACAGGGAAGATTCACCCCTCCACTTT. Full variable domain (missing parts from reference TRBV7-2 and TRBJ1-6): GAGVSQSPSNKVTEKGKDVELRCDPISGHTALYWYRQSLGQGLEFLIYFQGNSAPDKSGLPSDRFSAERTGGSVSTLTIQRTQQEDSAVYLCASSLWDREDSPLHFGNGTRLTVT.

The V and J genes are TRBV6-2 or TRBV6-3 and TRBJ2-1; TRBD2 might be the D (5 bases). In germline, CDR1 is MNHEY, CDR2 SVGEGT. This CDR3 is 14 amino acids long. V was cut by 6 bases and J by 12 bases, with 21 bases left in between. DNA of the CDR3: TGTGCCAGCAGCCCTCCCGGGGATCGGCGGACGCAGTTCTTC. Amino acid sequence: CASSPPGDRRTQFF.

The chain carries TRBV5-6 and TRBJ1-1, with no clear D. This CDR3 has 14 amino acids. Germline V gene sequence: CDR1 SGHDT, CDR2 YYEEEE. The germline V and J ends were trimmed by 6 bases and 5 bases, with 17 bases remaining between them. In DNA, the CDR3 is TGTGCCAGCACCGGATACGGCGGGCATACTGAAGCTTTCTTT. It specifies CASTGYGGHTEAFF.

The chain links TRBV28 to TRBJ1-5; D possibly corresponds to TRBD1 (6 bases). Germline CDR1 reads MDHEN; CDR2 reads SYDVKM. Between the trimmed V and J ends, which lost 6 bases and 4 bases, there was a span of 19 bases. The length of the CDR3 is 16 residues. The CDR3 DNA reads as TGTGCCAGCAGCCATTCACAGGGTCAGAATAATCAGCCCCAGCATTTT. Its translation is CASSHSQGQNNQPQHF.

The CDR3 spells CASSTKGSRDRDTEAFF. The CDR3 DNA reads TGTGCCAGCAGCACTAAGGGTTCGAGGGACAGGGACACTGAAGCTTTCTTT. The chain combines TRBV7-3 with TRBJ1-1; 9 nucleotides agree with TRBD1. After removal of 5 bases from V and 3 bases from J, the junction contained 13 bases not matched to a gene. The CDR3 consists of 17 residues. Germline V CDR1 and CDR2: SGHTA, FQGTGA.

The chain employs TRBV20-1 and TRBJ2-7; 11 bases agree with TRBD2. CDR3 length equals 16 residues. CDR1 and CDR2 from the germline V gene are DFQATT and SNEGSKA (reference sequence). V lost 3 bases to trimming and J lost 6 bases; unmatched junction nucleotides: 13. In DNA form, the CDR3 reads TGCAGTGCTAGTCCCTCCACTAGCGGGAGATGGCGCGAGCAGTACTTC. It translates to CSASPSTSGRWREQYF.

The V and J genes are TRBV28 and TRBJ2-4, with no clear D. Trimming shortened V by 6 bases and J by 6 bases, and 9 bases separated the two germline ends. Germline V gives CDR1 MDHEN, CDR2 SYDVKM. The length of the CDR3 is 12 residues. The CDR3 loop reads CASSSNGNIQYF. The DNA for the CDR3 is TGTGCCAGCAGCTCCAACGGAAACATTCAGTACTTC. Complete variable domain (other parts from reference TRBV28 and TRBJ2-4): DVKVTQSSRYLVKRTGEKVFLECVQDMDHENMFWYRQDPGLGLRLIYFSYDVKMKEKGDIPEGYSVSREKKERFSLILESASTNQTSMYLCASSSNGNIQYFGAGTRLSVL.